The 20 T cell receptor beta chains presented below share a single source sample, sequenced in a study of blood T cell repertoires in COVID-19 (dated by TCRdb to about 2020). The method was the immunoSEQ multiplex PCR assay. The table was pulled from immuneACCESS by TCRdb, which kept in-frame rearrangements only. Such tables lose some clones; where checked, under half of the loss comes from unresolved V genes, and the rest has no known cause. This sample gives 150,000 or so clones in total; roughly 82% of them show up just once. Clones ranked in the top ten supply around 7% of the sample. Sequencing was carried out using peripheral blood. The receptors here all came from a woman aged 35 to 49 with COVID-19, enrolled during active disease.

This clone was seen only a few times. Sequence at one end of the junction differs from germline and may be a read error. Here the CDR3 reads CASSQEVGVVVF. The CDR3 DNA sequence: TGTGCCAGCAGCCAAGAGGTGGGAGTTGTGGTCTTC. V gene TRBV4-2 combines with J gene TRBJ2-1; D possibly corresponds to TRBD2 (5 bases). The CDR3 spans 12 residues. Germline values: CDR1 LGHNA, CDR2 YNFKEQ.

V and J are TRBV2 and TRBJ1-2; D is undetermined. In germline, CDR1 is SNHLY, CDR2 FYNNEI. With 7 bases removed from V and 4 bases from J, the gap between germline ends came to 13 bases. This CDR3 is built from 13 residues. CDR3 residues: CASKEFPTYGYTF. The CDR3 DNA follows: TGTGCCAGCAAGGAGTTCCCAACCTATGGCTACACCTTC.

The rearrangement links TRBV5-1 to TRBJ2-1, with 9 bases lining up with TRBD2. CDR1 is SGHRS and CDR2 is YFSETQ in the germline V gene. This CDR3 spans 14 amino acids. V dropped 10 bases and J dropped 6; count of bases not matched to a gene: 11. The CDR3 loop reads CASASGRPGNEQFF. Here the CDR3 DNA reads TGCGCCTCCGCGAGCGGGAGGCCCGGCAATGAGCAGTTCTTC.

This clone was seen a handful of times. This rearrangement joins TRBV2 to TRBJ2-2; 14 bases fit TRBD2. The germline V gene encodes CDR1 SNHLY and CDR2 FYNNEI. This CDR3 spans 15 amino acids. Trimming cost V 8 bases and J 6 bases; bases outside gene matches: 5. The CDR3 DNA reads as TGTGCCAGCCGGACTAGCGGGGGGTTTGCCGGGGAGCTGTTTTTT. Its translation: CASRTSGGFAGELFF.

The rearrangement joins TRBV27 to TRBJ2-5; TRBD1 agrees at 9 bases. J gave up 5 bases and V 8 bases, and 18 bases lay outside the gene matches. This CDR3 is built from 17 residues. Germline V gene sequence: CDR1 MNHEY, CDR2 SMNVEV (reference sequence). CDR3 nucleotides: TGTGCCAGCCAACTCTTGGGACAGGGCAGTGTCAGGGAGACCCAGTACTTC. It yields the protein CASQLLGQGSVRETQYF.

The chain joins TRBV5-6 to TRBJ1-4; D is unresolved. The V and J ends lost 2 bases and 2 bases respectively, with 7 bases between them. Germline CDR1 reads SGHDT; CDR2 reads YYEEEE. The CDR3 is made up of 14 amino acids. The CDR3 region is CASSLVRTNEKLFF. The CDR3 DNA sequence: TGTGCCAGCAGCTTAGTTCGGACTAATGAAAAACTGTTTTTT.

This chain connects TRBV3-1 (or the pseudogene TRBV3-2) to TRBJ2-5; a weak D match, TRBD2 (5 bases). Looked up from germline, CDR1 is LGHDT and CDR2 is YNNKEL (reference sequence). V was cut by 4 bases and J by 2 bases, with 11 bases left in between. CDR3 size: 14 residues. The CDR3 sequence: CASSLNRGQETQYF. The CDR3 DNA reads TGTGCCAGCAGCCTGAACCGGGGTCAAGAGACCCAGTACTTC.

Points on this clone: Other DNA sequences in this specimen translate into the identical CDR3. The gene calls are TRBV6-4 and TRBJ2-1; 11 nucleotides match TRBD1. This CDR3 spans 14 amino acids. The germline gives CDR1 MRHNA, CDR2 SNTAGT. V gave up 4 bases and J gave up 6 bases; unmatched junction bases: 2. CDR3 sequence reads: CASSGGTGGNEQFF. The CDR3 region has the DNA TGTGCCAGCAGTGGAGGGACAGGGGGCAATGAGCAGTTCTTC.

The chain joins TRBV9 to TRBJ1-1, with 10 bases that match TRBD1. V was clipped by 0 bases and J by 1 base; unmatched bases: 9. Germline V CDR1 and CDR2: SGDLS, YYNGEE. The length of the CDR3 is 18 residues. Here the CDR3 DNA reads TGTGCCAGCAGCGTAGCAGACAGGGGGCGTTTCGGGAACACTGAAGCTTTCTTT. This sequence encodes CASSVADRGRFGNTEAFF.

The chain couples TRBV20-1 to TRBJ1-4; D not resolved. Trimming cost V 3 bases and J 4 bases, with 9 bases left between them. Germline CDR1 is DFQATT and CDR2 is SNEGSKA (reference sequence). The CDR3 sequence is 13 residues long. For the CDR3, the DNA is TGCAGTGCTAGTGGGCCGATTAATGAAAAACTGTTTTTT. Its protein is CSASGPINEKLFF.

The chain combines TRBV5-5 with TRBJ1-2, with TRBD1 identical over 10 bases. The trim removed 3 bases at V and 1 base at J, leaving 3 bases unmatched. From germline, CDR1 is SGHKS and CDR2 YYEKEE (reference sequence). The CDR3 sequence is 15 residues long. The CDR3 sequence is CASSSGTGVNYGYTF. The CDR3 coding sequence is TGTGCCAGCAGCTCCGGGACAGGGGTTAACTATGGCTACACCTTC. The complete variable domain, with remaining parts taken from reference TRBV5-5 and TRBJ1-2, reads DAGVTQSPTHLIKTRGQQVTLRCSPISGHKSVSWYQQVLGQGPQFIFQYYEKEERGRGNFPDRFSARQFPNYSSELNVNALLLGDSALYLCASSSGTGVNYGYTFGSGTRLTVV.

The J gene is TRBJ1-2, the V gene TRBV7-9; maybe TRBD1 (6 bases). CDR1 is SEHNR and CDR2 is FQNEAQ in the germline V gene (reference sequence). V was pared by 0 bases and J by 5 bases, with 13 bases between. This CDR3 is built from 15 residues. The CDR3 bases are TGTGCCAGCAGCTTAGCGGGGGCGCGCGAGTATGGCTACACCTTC. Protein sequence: CASSLAGAREYGYTF.

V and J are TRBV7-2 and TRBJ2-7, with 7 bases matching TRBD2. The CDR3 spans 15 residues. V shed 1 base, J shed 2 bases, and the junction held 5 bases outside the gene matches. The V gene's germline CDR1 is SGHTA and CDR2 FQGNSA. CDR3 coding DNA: TGTGCCAGCAGCTTAGTGGGAGCGGGACCCTACGAGCAGTACTTC. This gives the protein CASSLVGAGPYEQYF.

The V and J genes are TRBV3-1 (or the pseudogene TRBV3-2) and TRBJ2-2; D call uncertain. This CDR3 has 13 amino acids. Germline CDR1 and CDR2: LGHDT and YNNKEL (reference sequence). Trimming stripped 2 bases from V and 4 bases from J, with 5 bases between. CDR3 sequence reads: CASSQSSTGELFF. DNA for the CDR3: TGTGCCAGCAGCCAAAGTAGCACCGGGGAGCTGTTTTTT.

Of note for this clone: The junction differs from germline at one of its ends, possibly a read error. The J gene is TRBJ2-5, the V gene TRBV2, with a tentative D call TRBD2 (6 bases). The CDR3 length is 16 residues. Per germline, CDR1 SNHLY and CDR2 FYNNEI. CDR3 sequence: CASREGIGSREETQYF. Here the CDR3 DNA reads TGTGCCAGCCGTGAGGGTATCGGGAGTAGGGAAGAGACCCAGTACTTC.

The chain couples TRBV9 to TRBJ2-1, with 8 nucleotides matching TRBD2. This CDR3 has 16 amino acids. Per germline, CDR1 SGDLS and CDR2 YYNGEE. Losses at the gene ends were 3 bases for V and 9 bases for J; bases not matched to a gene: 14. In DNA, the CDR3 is TGTGCCAGCAGCGCTCTTGGTGGGCGGGAGGTAGTTGAGCAGTTCTTC. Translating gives CASSALGGREVVEQFF.

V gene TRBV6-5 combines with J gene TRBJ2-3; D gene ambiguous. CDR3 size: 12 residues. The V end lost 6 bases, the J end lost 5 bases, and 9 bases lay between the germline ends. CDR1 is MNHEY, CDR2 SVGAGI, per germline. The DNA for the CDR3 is TGTGCCAGCAGCCGACACCTAGATACGCAGTATTTT. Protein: CASSRHLDTQYF.

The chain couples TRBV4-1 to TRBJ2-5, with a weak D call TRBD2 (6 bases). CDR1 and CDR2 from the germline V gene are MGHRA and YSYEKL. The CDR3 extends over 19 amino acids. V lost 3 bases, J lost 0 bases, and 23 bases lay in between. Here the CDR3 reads CASSHQKETRGMYQETQYF. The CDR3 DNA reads TGCGCCAGCAGCCACCAAAAGGAAACTCGCGGGATGTACCAAGAGACCCAGTACTTC.

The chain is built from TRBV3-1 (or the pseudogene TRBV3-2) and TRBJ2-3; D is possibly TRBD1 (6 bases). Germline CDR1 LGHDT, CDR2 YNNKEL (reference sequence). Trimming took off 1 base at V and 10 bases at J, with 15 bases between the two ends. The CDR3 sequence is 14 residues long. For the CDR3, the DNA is TGTGCCAGCAGCCAAGGGGGGCTTGGGGTGGCGCAGTATTTT. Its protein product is CASSQGGLGVAQYF.

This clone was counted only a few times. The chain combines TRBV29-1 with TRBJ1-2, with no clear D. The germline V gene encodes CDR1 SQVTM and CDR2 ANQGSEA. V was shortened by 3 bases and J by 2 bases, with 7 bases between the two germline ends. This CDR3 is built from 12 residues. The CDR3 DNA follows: TGCAGCGTTGACCTGCTAAACTATGGCTACACCTTC. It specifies CSVDLLNYGYTF.